This T cell receptor (beta chain) emerged from a study of blood T cells in healthy people across ages. V shed 4 bases, J shed 7 bases, and the junction held 14 bases outside the gene matches. There are 17 residues in the CDR3. Germline CDR1 and CDR2: SGDLS and YYNGEE. Overall study findings and caveats: Strongly correlated with naive T cell percentage was TCR beta diversity.

This clonotype came up a few times. Its antigen is not known. Together with a sample-barcoded 5' primer, a J-beta primer mix was included in a second PCR lasting about 6 to 11 cycles. Per-sample output comprised a minimum of 3 million paired-end reads containing CDR3. TCRdb independently ran MiXCR on the 5' RACE reads; one entry per CDR3 protein. Of approximately 800,000 distinct CDR3 sequences listed, 35% to 40% are singletons. This clonotype originated in a man aged 18 to 29 in good health. The gene calls are TRBV9 and TRBJ2-7; 13 positions agree with TRBD2. The sequenced sample consisted of blood. CDR3 residues: CASSPWTSGGLWDEQYF. For the CDR3, the DNA is TGTGCCAGCAGCCCCTGGACTAGCGGGGGCCTTTGGGATGAGCAGTACTTC.